This entry lists 11 T cell receptor beta chains sequenced from one sample in a study of identical twins. TCRdb itself ran the 5' RACE reads through MiXCR, one entry per CDR3 protein. The sample consists of about 390,000 distinct CDR3 sequences, approximately 8.8% of them appearing once. Source material: naive T cells sorted from blood. These receptors were taken from a woman aged 45-60 years in good health.

This clonotype was seen many times. The chain recombines TRBV11-2 with TRBJ2-2, with D perhaps given as TRBD1 or TRBD2 (5 bases each). The CDR3 contains 17 residues. Trimming removed 5 bases from V and 6 bases from J, with 22 bases in between. Germline CDR1 reads SGHAT; CDR2 reads FQNNGV. The CDR3 DNA follows: TGTGCCAGCAGCCGGACTCATAGTGGGATGGGGCCCGGGGAGCTGTTTTTT. Its protein is CASSRTHSGMGPGELFF.

This clonotype has at least ten counts. The chain has TRBV24-1 and TRBJ2-3; 8 bases are shared with TRBD2. The CDR3 spans 16 residues. V shed 4 bases and J 2 bases; nucleotides not matched to a gene: 7. Germline-derived CDR1 and CDR2 are KGHDR and SFDVKD. CDR3 bases: TGTGCCACCAGTGACCCGACTAGCGACTCCACAGATACGCAGTATTTT. This translates into CATSDPTSDSTDTQYF.

Concerning this clonotype: The junction departs from germline at one end; a sequencing error may be responsible. The chain couples TRBV20-1 to TRBJ2-5; no clear D. The CDR3 totals 10 residues. Per the germline V gene, CDR1 is DFQATT and CDR2 is SNEGSKA (reference sequence). CDR3 amino acids: CSAQIETQDF. DNA for the CDR3: TGCAGTGCGCAGATCGAGACCCAGGACTTC.

This clonotype was counted only a few times. This rearrangement joins TRBV18 to TRBJ1-5; weak D call: TRBD1 (6 bases). Germline loops: CDR1 KGHSH, CDR2 LQKENI. The V gene lost 3 bases and the J gene lost 0 bases, with 12 bases spanning the gap. This CDR3 region has 16 residues. This CDR3 is CASSPARGDSNQPQHF. For the CDR3, the DNA is TGTGCCAGCTCACCGGCAAGGGGGGATAGCAATCAGCCCCAGCATTTT.

Many counts were recorded for this clonotype. V is TRBV20-1 and J is TRBJ2-5, with 16 bases fitting TRBD2. The junction had 9 bases not matched to a gene; V was cut back by 6 bases and J by 5 bases. Per germline, CDR1 DFQATT and CDR2 SNEGSKA (reference sequence). The CDR3 loop spans 16 amino acids. CDR3 sequence: CSARIGTSGRGETQYF. In DNA, the CDR3 is TGCAGTGCCAGAATCGGGACTAGCGGGAGGGGGGAGACCCAGTACTTC.

The V gene is TRBV20-1, the J gene TRBJ2-7; a weak D match, TRBD1 (7 bases). Germline CDR1 and CDR2: DFQATT and SNEGSKA (reference sequence). The ends were cut back, 5 bases at V and 5 bases at J, with 25 bases in the middle. The CDR3 length is 16 residues. The CDR3 nucleotides are TGCAGTGCTGGGGGGAGTTTGAGACAGGGCACTAACGAGCAGTACTTC. This translates into CSAGGSLRQGTNEQYF.

This clonotype occurred a few times. V is TRBV7-9 and J is TRBJ2-7; 9 nucleotides agree with TRBD2. V gave up 5 bases and J gave up 4 bases; unmatched junction bases: 15. The length of the CDR3 is 17 residues. The V gene's germline CDR1 is SEHNR and CDR2 FQNEAQ (reference sequence). CDR3 DNA: TGTGCCAGCAGCCCTATAAGGGCGGGAGGGCCGAAGTACGAGCAGTACTTC. As protein: CASSPIRAGGPKYEQYF.

This clonotype was found a few times. V usage is TRBV7-6 and J usage is TRBJ2-7; perhaps TRBD1 as D (6 bases). CDR1 and CDR2 (germline): SGHVS, FNYEAQ. CDR3 length equals 15 residues. Deletions cut 0 bases from V and 2 bases from J, with 11 bases between. The CDR3 reads CASSLALRGTYEQYF. The CDR3 DNA sequence: TGTGCCAGCAGCTTAGCGTTAAGGGGGACCTACGAGCAGTACTTC.

The table lists this clonotype with a few counts. The chain couples TRBV7-8 to TRBJ2-7; no definite D call. This CDR3 is built from 14 residues. Germline V CDR1 and CDR2: SGHVS, FQNEAQ. V lost 5 bases and J lost 7, with 18 bases in between. CDR3 protein: CASSQNVDTREQYF. In nucleotides, the CDR3 is TGTGCCAGCAGCCAAAACGTCGACACGAGGGAGCAGTACTTC.

This clonotype was picked up many times. The rearrangement links TRBV27 to TRBJ1-4; D call uncertain. Germline loops: CDR1 MNHEY, CDR2 SMNVEV (reference sequence). The CDR3 covers 14 residues. Deletions cut 5 bases from V and 5 bases from J, with 12 bases between. CDR3 DNA sequence: TGTGCCAGCAGTAAGGCGGACGGGAATGAAAAACTGTTTTTT. Protein product: CASSKADGNEKLFF.

A few counts support this clonotype. This rearrangement joins TRBV11-2 to TRBJ1-4, with D hard to call. CDR1 and CDR2 (germline): SGHAT, FQNNGV. V was pared by 2 bases and J by 7 bases, with 5 bases between. This CDR3 is 12 amino acids long. CDR3 residues: CASSLTGEKLFF. DNA of the CDR3: TGTGCCAGCAGCTTAACGGGTGAAAAACTGTTTTTT.